Each of the 26 T cell receptor beta chains below was sequenced from the same sample in a study of CD8+ T cells in alopecia areata. After isolation, RNA underwent reverse transcription to generate cDNA as the sequencing template. The assay was immunoSEQ multiplex PCR, and TCRdb's table has in-frame clones only and misses some. Of about 200,000 clones in the sample, more than 30% were seen once. Stated treatment: oral pan-JAK inhibitor, 5-10 mg twice daily. The sequenced sample was CD4+ T cells sorted from blood, obtained at approximately week 30, from a patient treated with tofacitinib. Receptors were obtained from a human donor with alopecia areata.

The gene calls are TRBV5-1 and TRBJ1-1, with a weak D call TRBD1 (5 bases). V lost 0 bases to trimming and J lost 4 bases, with 13 bases between them. The CDR3 has 15 residues. Germline loops: CDR1 SGHRS, CDR2 YFSETQ. CDR3 in amino acids: CASSLAVGAGTEAFF. DNA of the CDR3: TGCGCCAGCAGCTTGGCGGTAGGGGCGGGCACTGAAGCTTTCTTT.

This clone turned up a few times. The chain uses TRBV9 and TRBJ2-2; D is perhaps TRBD2 (6 bases). The germline V and J ends were trimmed by 7 bases and 9 bases, with 13 bases remaining between them. Germline V lookup: CDR1 SGDLS, CDR2 YYNGEE. The CDR3 has 12 residues. CDR3 protein: CASGGVGRELFF. The DNA for the CDR3 is TGTGCCAGCGGAGGGGTAGGCCGGGAGCTGTTTTTT. Together with reference TRBV9 and TRBJ2-2, the CDR3 gives the full variable domain: DSGVTQTPKHLITATGQRVTLRCSPRSGDLSVYWYQQSLDQGLQFLIQYYNGEERAKGNILERFSAQQFPDLHSELNLSSLELGDSALYFCASGGVGRELFFGEGSRLTVL.

The chain uses TRBV30 and TRBJ2-1; a weak D match, TRBD2 (7 bases). Trimming cost V 0 bases and J 1 base, with 19 bases left between them. This CDR3 has 18 amino acids. Looked up from germline, CDR1 is GTSNPN and CDR2 is SVGIG (reference sequence). Here the CDR3 reads CAWSVRRGARGSYNEQFF. Written as DNA, the CDR3 is TGTGCCTGGAGTGTACGTCGGGGGGCGCGGGGGTCCTACAATGAGCAGTTCTTC. Filled out from reference TRBV30 and TRBJ2-1, the complete variable domain reads SQTIHQWPATLVQPVGSPLSLECTVEGTSNPNLYWYRQAAGRGLQLLFYSVGIGQISSEVPQNLSASRPQDRQFILSSKKLLLSDSGFYLCAWSVRRGARGSYNEQFFGPGTRLTVL.

This clone was counted a few times. The chain employs TRBV7-9 and TRBJ2-1; the D gene could be TRBD1 or TRBD2 (5 bases each). Germline V gene data show CDR1 as SEHNR and CDR2 as FQNEAQ (reference sequence). This CDR3 contains 11 residues. Trimming left V 7 bases short and J 10 bases short, with 11 bases between. CDR3 DNA: TGTGCCAGCACCCGGGGCCGAGAGCAGTTCTTC. Residues: CASTRGREQFF. Variable domain in full (rest from reference TRBV7-9 and TRBJ2-1): DTGVSQNPRHKITKRGQNVTFRCDPISEHNRLYWYRQTLGQGPEFLTYFQNEAQLEKSRLLSDRFSAERPKGSFSTLEIQRTEQGDSAMYLCASTRGREQFFGPGTRLTVL.

V usage is TRBV23-1 and J usage is TRBJ2-7, with 8 bases lining up with TRBD2. TRBV23-1 is an ORF for which the function is uncertain. Trimming took 4 bases from V and 3 from J; bases not matched to a gene: 5. The length of the CDR3 is 14 residues. The CDR3 nucleotides are TGCGCCAGCAGTCCCTCGCGGGGGGTCTACGAGCAGTACTTC. It encodes CASSPSRGVYEQYF.

This clone has only one observation. The chain recombines TRBV2 with TRBJ2-3; no clear D. The CDR3 is made up of 16 amino acids. Trimming stripped 0 bases from V and 2 bases from J, with 12 bases between. Germline V gives CDR1 SNHLY, CDR2 FYNNEI. CDR3 DNA sequence: TGTGCCAGCAGTGAAGCATCAGCCTCCTCCACAGATACGCAGTATTTT. Its protein is CASSEASASSTDTQYF.

The chain uses TRBV15 and TRBJ2-1; the match to TRBD2 covers 8 bases. This CDR3 has 15 residues. With 0 bases clipped from V and 7 bases from J, the junction kept 5 bases outside the gene matches. CDR1 and CDR2 from the germline V gene are LNHNV and YYDKDF (reference sequence). The CDR3 nucleotides read TGTGCCACCAGCAGAGATCTGGCGGGGGGAAATGAGCAGTTCTTC. Its protein is CATSRDLAGGNEQFF. Drawing the rest from reference TRBV15 and TRBJ2-1, the complete variable domain is DAMVIQNPRYQVTQFGKPVTLSCSQTLNHNVMYWYQQKSSQAPKLLFHYYDKDFNNEADTPDNFQSRRPNTSFCFLDIRSPGLGDTAMYLCATSRDLAGGNEQFFGPGTRLTVL.

This clone was recorded a few times. CDR3 nucleotide sequence: TGCAGCACAACCCCCCTAGCGAGGGCCGGGGAGCTGTTTTTT. The encoded protein is CSTTPLARAGELFF. The V call is TRBV29-1, the J call TRBJ2-2; perhaps TRBD2 as D (6 bases). CDR1 is SQVTM and CDR2 is ANQGSEA in the germline V gene. CDR3 size: 14 residues. The V end lost 8 bases, the J end lost 6 bases, and 19 bases lay between the germline ends.

This clone was seen only a few times. The chain is built from TRBV6-4 and TRBJ1-2, with TRBD1 identical over 8 bases. This CDR3 has 16 residues. Looked up from germline, CDR1 is MRHNA and CDR2 is SNTAGT. Trimming at V came to 4 bases and at J to 4 bases, leaving 11 bases not matched to a gene. The CDR3, as DNA: TGTGCCAGCAGTGTTTCACCTGACAGGGGAAGCTATGGCTACACCTTC. It codes for CASSVSPDRGSYGYTF.

V usage is TRBV2 and J usage is TRBJ1-5; D is ambiguous. The germline gives CDR1 SNHLY, CDR2 FYNNEI. The CDR3 sequence is 15 residues long. V shed 2 bases and J shed 3 bases, with 11 bases lying between them. The CDR3 DNA is TGTGCCAGCAGTGAAAGGACTATCTTCAATCAGCCCCAGCATTTT. Translation gives CASSERTIFNQPQHF.

This rearrangement joins TRBV6-6 to TRBJ2-7; either TRBD1 or TRBD2 may supply D (5 bases each). V was pared by 7 bases and J by 2 bases, with 15 bases between. This CDR3 contains 14 residues. Germline loops: CDR1 MNHNY, CDR2 SVGAGI (reference sequence). The CDR3 protein is CASTGHREAYEQYF. Here the CDR3 DNA reads TGTGCCAGCACGGGGCACCGAGAAGCCTACGAGCAGTACTTC.

This clone has a handful of counts. The CDR3 sequence: CASSLTSGFYNEQFF. CDR3 coding DNA: TGTGCCAGCAGTTTGACTAGCGGGTTCTACAATGAGCAGTTCTTC. The chain is built from TRBV6-1 and TRBJ2-1, with TRBD2 matching over 10 bases. Trimming took 5 bases from V and 3 from J; bases not matched to a gene: 4. The CDR3 runs to 15 residues. Germline-derived CDR1 and CDR2 are MNHNS and SASEGT.

The chain is built from TRBV7-9 and TRBJ2-7, with TRBD1 identical over 8 bases. The J segment lost 5 bases and the V segment lost 1 base, leaving 4 bases of the junction unmatched. Germline CDR1 is SEHNR and CDR2 is FQNEAQ (reference sequence). This CDR3 comprises 14 residues. The CDR3 is CASSLGQGANEQYF. In nucleotides, the CDR3 is TGTGCCAGCAGCTTAGGGCAGGGGGCGAACGAGCAGTACTTC.

Comments on this clone: This likely came from a read error, as a far larger clone is one base away. The chain is built from TRBV5-4 and TRBJ2-1; D uncertain. The CDR3 has 11 amino acids. Per germline, CDR1 SGHNT and CDR2 YYREEE (reference sequence). CDR3 sequence reads: CASSSDNEQFF. DNA of the CDR3: TGTGCCAGCAGCTCCGACAATGAGCAGTTCTTC.

This clone was seen more than once but under ten times. This chain joins TRBV7-9 and TRBJ1-5; 8 bases align to TRBD1. The germline CDR1 and CDR2 sequences are SEHNR and FQNEAQ (reference sequence). The CDR3 is made up of 18 amino acids. After removal of 4 bases from V and 2 bases from J, the junction contained 13 bases not matched to a gene. The CDR3 nucleotides are TGTGCCAGCAGCTCTAATAAGGACAGGGTTGTTGGCAATCAGCCCCAGCATTTT. Translation gives CASSSNKDRVVGNQPQHF.

The CDR3 spells CASSPQLESQYF. CDR3 bases: TGTGCCAGCAGCCCTCAGTTGGAGTCGCAGTATTTT. The V call is TRBV5-6, the J call TRBJ2-3; no clear D. Germline CDR1 and CDR2: SGHDT and YYEEEE. V shed 4 bases and J shed 10 bases, with 13 bases lying between them. The CDR3 covers 12 residues.

V usage is TRBV6-5 and J usage is TRBJ1-2; D is uncertain. Trimming left V 0 bases short and J 2 bases short, with 10 bases between. The germline V gene has CDR1 MNHEY and CDR2 SVGAGI. This CDR3 contains 15 residues. CDR3 nucleotides: TGTGCCAGCAGTTACTCCCTCGGCACGAACTATGGCTACACCTTC. This sequence encodes CASSYSLGTNYGYTF.

The chain uses TRBV7-9 and TRBJ2-1; 8 bases fit TRBD2. V was pared by 0 bases and J by 3 bases, with 1 base of the junction left unmatched. The germline gives CDR1 SEHNR, CDR2 FQNEAQ (reference sequence). CDR3 size: 15 residues. The CDR3 spells CASSLASGNYNEQFF. In DNA, the CDR3 is TGTGCCAGCAGCTTAGCTAGCGGGAACTACAATGAGCAGTTCTTC. Drawing the rest from reference TRBV7-9 and TRBJ2-1, the complete variable domain is DTGVSQNPRHKITKRGQNVTFRCDPISEHNRLYWYRQTLGQGPEFLTYFQNEAQLEKSRLLSDRFSAERPKGSFSTLEIQRTEQGDSAMYLCASSLASGNYNEQFFGPGTRLTVL.

The chain combines TRBV19 with TRBJ2-1, with 9 nucleotides matching TRBD1. Per the germline V gene, CDR1 is LNHDA and CDR2 is SQIVND (reference sequence). CDR3 size: 15 residues. V lost 4 bases, J lost 5 bases, and 6 bases stayed unmatched. CDR3 sequence: CASSTGTGWDNEQFF. For the CDR3, the DNA is TGTGCCAGTAGTACCGGGACAGGGTGGGACAATGAGCAGTTCTTC.

This chain links TRBV7-6 with TRBJ2-6; 8 nucleotides line up with TRBD1. CDR1 is SGHVS, CDR2 FNYEAQ, per germline. V gave up 5 bases and J gave up 2 bases; unmatched junction bases: 2. The CDR3 consists of 15 residues. The CDR3 DNA is TGTGCCAGCAGCGTGGACAGGGCTGGGGCCAACGTCCTGACTTTC. Translation gives CASSVDRAGANVLTF.

The gene calls are TRBV11-2 and TRBJ2-7, with D perhaps TRBD1 (6 bases). The V gene's germline CDR1 is SGHAT and CDR2 FQNNGV. The CDR3 spans 16 residues. The V end was cut by 2 bases, the J end by 3 bases, with 17 bases between. For the CDR3, the DNA is TGTGCCAGCAGCTTAACTCACGGGACAAGCTTCTACGAGCAGTACTTC. Translation gives CASSLTHGTSFYEQYF. Using reference TRBV11-2 and TRBJ2-7 for the parts outside the CDR3, the full variable domain is EAGVAQSPRYKIIEKRQSVAFWCNPISGHATLYWYQQILGQGPKLLIQFQNNGVVDDSQLPKDRFSAERLKGVDSTLKIQPAKLEDSAVYLCASSLTHGTSFYEQYFGPGTRLTVT.

This rearrangement joins TRBV6-1 to TRBJ1-6; 9 bases line up with TRBD1. This CDR3 region has 14 residues. Per the germline V gene, CDR1 is MNHNS and CDR2 is SASEGT. J gave up 5 bases and V 7 bases, and 3 bases lay outside the gene matches. The CDR3 region is CASTTGGNNSPLHF. The CDR3 coding sequence is TGTGCCAGCACCACAGGGGGCAATAATTCACCCCTCCACTTT.

The gene calls are TRBV19 and TRBJ2-7, with D maybe TRBD1 (5 bases). The V gene's germline CDR1 is LNHDA and CDR2 SQIVND (reference sequence). The CDR3 totals 13 residues. V gave up 5 bases and J gave up 2 bases, with 10 bases separating them. This chain's CDR3 is CASSFDSAYEQYF. The CDR3 region has the DNA TGTGCCAGTAGTTTCGACAGTGCCTACGAGCAGTACTTC.

This rearrangement joins TRBV7-2 to TRBJ2-6, with D uncertain. This CDR3 comprises 14 residues. Germline V CDR1 and CDR2: SGHTA, FQGNSA. V shed 5 bases and J shed 1 base, with 6 bases lying between them. The CDR3: CASSGQSGANVLTF. DNA for the CDR3: TGTGCCAGCAGCGGCCAGTCTGGGGCCAACGTCCTGACTTTC.

This clone was counted a few times. The chain employs TRBV11-2 and TRBJ2-4; 7 positions agree with TRBD1. CDR3 length equals 16 residues. Germline V CDR1 and CDR2: SGHAT, FQNNGV. J gave up 5 bases and V 0 bases, and 7 bases lay outside the gene matches. CDR3 DNA sequence: TGTGCCAGCAGCTTAGAATTCGGGACAGACGAAAACATTCAGTACTTC. It specifies CASSLEFGTDENIQYF.

The chain employs TRBV30 and TRBJ2-1; 7 nucleotides line up with TRBD1. V was pared by 6 bases and J by 2 bases, with 4 bases of the junction left unmatched. The length of the CDR3 is 13 residues. The germline gives CDR1 GTSNPN, CDR2 SVGIG (reference sequence). The CDR3 sequence is CACRQGPYNEQFF. The CDR3 bases are TGTGCCTGTCGACAGGGCCCCTACAATGAGCAGTTCTTC.